The entry that follows covers one TCR beta chain sequence. This clonotype has only a few counts. Its target antigen remains unknown. Nothing much larger sits one base from this clone, and base qualities are not available. The CDR3 spans 14 residues, from the cysteine through the phenylalanine. Only the CDR3 part of the read is kept: 42 bases, read in frame from the first base. The germline V gene supplies CDR1 SGHRS and CDR2 YFSETQ. The junction shows trimming of 5 bases on V and 0 bases on J, plus 11 bases between the germline ends. Receptor amplification or capture employed PCR. Sequenced on an Illumina HiSeq 2500. Molecular barcoding was employed in the preparation of TCR libraries, with unique molecular identifiers being used to normalize TCRbeta repertoire quantification. TCRdb itself trimmed the public reads at Q25 with fastp, ran MiXCR and retained productive beta chains. CDR3 protein sequences are deduplicated, and each keeps its most common genes and DNA. The sample data list a few hundred thousand distinct CDR3 sequences, and 25% to 30% of these were observed just once. Under 45% of the sample belongs to the ten largest clones.

This specimen comes from a study of T-cell reconstitution after alpha-beta-depleted transplantation in children (dated by TCRdb to about 2016). Looking at the study overall: T-cell immune reconstitution after TCRalphabeta/CD19-depleted allogeneic hematopoietic cell transplantation in children was quantitatively tracked in the study by means of TCR repertoire profiling. Broad study findings and their caveats: The apparently early alphabetaT-cell count recovery about two months after transplant was reportedly dependent on only several hundred rapidly expanded clones derived from non-depleted graft cells. In some patients, the high TCRbeta diversity seen at day 60 was put down to recipient T cells and intrathymic progenitors that had survived conditioning. Over the following months the frequencies of hyperexpanded clones went down, and after one year T-cell counts and TCRbeta diversity were mostly credited to newly produced T cells.

The sample's treatment or condition label is to be understood as: allogeneic hematopoietic cell transplantation with graft depleted of TCRalphabeta T cells and CD19 B cells. The children who served as transplant recipients had been given grafts of TCRalphabeta/CD19-depleted allogeneic hematopoietic cells. This receptor was identified in a boy under two years old with Wiskott-Aldrich syndrome, due to receive a stem cell transplant. Sequenced here: PBMCs, sampled before TCRalphabeta/CD19-depleted stem cell transplant. The V and J genes are TRBV5-1 and TRBJ1-1; confidence is insufficient to name the D gene. The sequence in DNA is TGCGCCAGCAGGAAGTACCGGATGAACACTGAAGCTTTCTTT. Its coded protein is CASRKYRMNTEAFF.